This TCR beta chain came from a study of cytomegalovirus exposure and HLA in healthy donors. Study context: In an early release, HLA-typed donors contributed 80 million to 95 million unique TCR sequences.

Findings of the study overall: Most TCR sequences were seen very rarely across donors, but some public TCRs occurred in many. After further analysis at a later stage, 15,000 to 20,000 TCR beta sequences were associated with HLA alleles at 0.05 false discovery rate.

The PCR used 60 Vbeta and 13 Jbeta primers. Generated by immunoSEQ multiplex PCR, the TCRdb table keeps only in-frame clones and is missing some. Of 95,000 to 100,000 clones detected, 75% to 90% appear once; the ten largest clones hold less than 5%. Worth noting for this clone: Its specificity is not known.

Sequenced sample: PBMCs. The sequence derives from a man aged 30 to 45 in good health and CMV-seronegative.

The DNA of the CDR3 is TGTGCCAGCAGCTACCCGAGCGGGAGGGTCGGTGAGCAGTTCTTC. This translates into CASSYPSGRVGEQFF. This chain links TRBV7-9 with TRBJ2-1; TRBD2 agrees at 10 bases. The length of the CDR3 is 15 residues. With 4 bases clipped from V and 9 bases from J, the junction kept 9 bases outside the gene matches. Germline V lookup: CDR1 SEHNR, CDR2 FQNEAQ (reference sequence).